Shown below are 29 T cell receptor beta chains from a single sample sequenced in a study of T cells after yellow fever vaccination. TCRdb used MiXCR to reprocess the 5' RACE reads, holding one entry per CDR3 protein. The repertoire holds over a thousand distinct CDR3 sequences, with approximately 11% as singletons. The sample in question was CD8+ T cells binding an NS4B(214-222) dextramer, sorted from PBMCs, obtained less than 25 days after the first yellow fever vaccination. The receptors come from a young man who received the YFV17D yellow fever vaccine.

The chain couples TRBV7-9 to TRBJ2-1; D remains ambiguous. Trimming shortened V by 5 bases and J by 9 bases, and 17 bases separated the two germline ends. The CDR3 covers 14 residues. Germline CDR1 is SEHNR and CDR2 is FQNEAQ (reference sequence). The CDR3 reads CASSPWTALGEQFF. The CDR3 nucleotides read TGTGCCAGCAGCCCATGGACCGCGCTCGGTGAGCAGTTCTTC.

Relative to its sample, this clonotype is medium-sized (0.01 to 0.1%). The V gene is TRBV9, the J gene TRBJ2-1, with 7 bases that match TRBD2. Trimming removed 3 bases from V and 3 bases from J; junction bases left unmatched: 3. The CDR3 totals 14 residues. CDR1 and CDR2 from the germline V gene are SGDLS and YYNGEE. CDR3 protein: CASSEGTNYNEQFF. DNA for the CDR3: TGTGCCAGCAGCGAGGGGACTAACTACAATGAGCAGTTCTTC.

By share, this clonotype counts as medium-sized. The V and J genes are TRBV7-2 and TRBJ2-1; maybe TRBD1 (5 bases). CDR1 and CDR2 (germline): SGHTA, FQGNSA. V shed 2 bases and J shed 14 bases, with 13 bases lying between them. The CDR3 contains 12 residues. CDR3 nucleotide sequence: TGTGCCAGCAGCTTAACTGGGCAGGGTAAGTTCTTC. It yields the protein CASSLTGQGKFF.

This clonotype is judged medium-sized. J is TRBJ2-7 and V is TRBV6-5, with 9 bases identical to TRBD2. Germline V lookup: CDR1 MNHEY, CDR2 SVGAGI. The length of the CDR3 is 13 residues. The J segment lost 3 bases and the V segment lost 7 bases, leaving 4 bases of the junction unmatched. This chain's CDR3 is CASILAGFYEQYF. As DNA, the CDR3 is TGTGCCAGCATCCTAGCGGGGTTCTACGAGCAGTACTTC.

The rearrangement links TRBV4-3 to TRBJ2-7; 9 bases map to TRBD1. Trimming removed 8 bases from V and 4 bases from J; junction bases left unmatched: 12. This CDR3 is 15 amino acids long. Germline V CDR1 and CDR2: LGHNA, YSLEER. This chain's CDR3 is CASQDLTGGAYEQYF. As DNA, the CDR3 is TGCGCCAGCCAAGATCTTACAGGGGGCGCGTACGAGCAGTACTTC.

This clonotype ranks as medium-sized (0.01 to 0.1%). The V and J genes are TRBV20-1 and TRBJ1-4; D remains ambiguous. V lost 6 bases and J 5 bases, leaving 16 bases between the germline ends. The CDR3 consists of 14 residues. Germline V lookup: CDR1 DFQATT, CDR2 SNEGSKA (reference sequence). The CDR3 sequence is CSALGAHLNEKLFF. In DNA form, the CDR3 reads TGCAGTGCCTTAGGAGCCCATTTAAATGAAAAACTGTTTTTT.

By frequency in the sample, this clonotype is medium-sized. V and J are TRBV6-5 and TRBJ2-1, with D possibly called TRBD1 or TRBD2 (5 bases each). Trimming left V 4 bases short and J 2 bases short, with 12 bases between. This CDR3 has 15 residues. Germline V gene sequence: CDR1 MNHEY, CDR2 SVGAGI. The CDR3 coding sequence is TGTGCCAGCAGTTTGACCGGGACGACCTACAATGAGCAGTTCTTC. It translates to CASSLTGTTYNEQFF.

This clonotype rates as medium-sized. The CDR3 coding sequence is TGTGCCAGCAGAAAGACTAGCGGGGGATGGATGGAGCAGTACGTC. This codes for CASRKTSGGWMEQYV. This chain joins TRBV5-6 and TRBJ2-7, with 12 bases matching TRBD2. J gave up 7 bases and V 5 bases, and 10 bases lay outside the gene matches. This CDR3 has 15 residues. The germline V gene has CDR1 SGHDT and CDR2 YYEEEE.

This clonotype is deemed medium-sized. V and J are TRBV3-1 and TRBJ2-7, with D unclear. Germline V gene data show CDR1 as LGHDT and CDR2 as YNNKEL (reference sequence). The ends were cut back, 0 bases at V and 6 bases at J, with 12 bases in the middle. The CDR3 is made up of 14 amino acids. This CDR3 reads CASSQEGPSREQYF. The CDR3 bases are TGTGCCAGCAGCCAAGAAGGACCATCCCGCGAGCAGTACTTC.

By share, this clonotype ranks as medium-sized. CDR3 residues: CASSPDAGTAYEQYF. DNA for the CDR3: TGTGCCAGCAGCCCAGACGCCGGGACAGCCTACGAGCAGTACTTC. This sequence joins TRBV9 and TRBJ2-7, with 7 bases that match TRBD1. V was pared by 4 bases and J by 2 bases, with 9 bases of the junction left unmatched. Germline-derived CDR1 and CDR2 are SGDLS and YYNGEE. The CDR3 runs to 15 residues.

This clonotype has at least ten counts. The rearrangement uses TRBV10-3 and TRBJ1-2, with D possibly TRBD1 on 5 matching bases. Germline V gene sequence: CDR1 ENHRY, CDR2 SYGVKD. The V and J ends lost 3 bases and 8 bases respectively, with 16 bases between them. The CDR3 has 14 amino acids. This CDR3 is CAISEEGLWVGYTF. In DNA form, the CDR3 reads TGTGCCATCAGTGAAGAGGGGCTATGGGTAGGCTACACCTTC.

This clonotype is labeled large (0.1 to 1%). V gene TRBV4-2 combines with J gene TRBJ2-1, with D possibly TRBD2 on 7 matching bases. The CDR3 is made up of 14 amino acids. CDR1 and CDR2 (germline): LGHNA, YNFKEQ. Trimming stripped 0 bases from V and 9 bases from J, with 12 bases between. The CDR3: CASSQDRGALEQFF. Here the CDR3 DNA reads TGTGCCAGCAGCCAAGATCGGGGGGCGCTTGAGCAGTTCTTC.

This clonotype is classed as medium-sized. As DNA, the CDR3 is TGTGCCAGTAGCCCTTATTTGGGTGACGGAAACACCATATATTTT. It yields the protein CASSPYLGDGNTIYF. The V and J genes are TRBV19 and TRBJ1-3; D is unresolved. CDR3 size: 15 residues. V lost 6 bases to trimming and J lost 4 bases, with 16 bases between them. CDR1 and CDR2 (germline): LNHDA, SQIVND (reference sequence).

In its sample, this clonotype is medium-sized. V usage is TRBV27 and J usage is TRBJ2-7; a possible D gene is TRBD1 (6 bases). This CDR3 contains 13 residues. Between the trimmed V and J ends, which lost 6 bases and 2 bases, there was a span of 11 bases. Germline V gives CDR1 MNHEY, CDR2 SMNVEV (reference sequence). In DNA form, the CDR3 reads TGTGCCAGCAGCAGGGGTAATGCCTACGAGCAGTACTTC. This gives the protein CASSRGNAYEQYF.

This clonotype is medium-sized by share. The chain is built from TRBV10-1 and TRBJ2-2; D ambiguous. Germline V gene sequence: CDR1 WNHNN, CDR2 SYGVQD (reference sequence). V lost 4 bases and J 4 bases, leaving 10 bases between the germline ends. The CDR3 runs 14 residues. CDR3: CASSVAQVTGELFF. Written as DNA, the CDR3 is TGCGCCAGCAGTGTTGCTCAGGTCACCGGGGAGCTGTTTTTT.

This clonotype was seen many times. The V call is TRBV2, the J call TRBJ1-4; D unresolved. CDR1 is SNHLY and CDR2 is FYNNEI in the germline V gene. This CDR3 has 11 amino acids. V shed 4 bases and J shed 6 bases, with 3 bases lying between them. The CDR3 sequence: CASSAYEKLFF. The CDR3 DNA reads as TGTGCCAGCAGTGCCTATGAAAAACTGTTTTTT.

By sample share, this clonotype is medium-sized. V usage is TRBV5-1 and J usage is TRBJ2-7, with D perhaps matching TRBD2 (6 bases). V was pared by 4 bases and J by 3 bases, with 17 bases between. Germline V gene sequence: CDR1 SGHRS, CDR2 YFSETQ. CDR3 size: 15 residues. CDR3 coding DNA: TGCGCCAGCAGCCGGGAGAGGGACTCCTACTACGAGCAGTACTTC. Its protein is CASSRERDSYYEQYF.

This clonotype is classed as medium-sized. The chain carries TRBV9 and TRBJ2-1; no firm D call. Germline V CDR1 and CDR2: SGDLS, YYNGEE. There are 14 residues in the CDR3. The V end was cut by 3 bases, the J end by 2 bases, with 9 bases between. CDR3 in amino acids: CASSEGSPYNEQFF. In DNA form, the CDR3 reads TGTGCCAGCAGCGAGGGTTCCCCCTACAATGAGCAGTTCTTC.

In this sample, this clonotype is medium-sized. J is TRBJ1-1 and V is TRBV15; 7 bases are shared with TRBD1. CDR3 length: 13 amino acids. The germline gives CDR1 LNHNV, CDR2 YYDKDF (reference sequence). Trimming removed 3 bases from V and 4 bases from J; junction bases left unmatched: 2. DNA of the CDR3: TGTGCCACCAGCAGGTCAGGGGGCACTGAAGCTTTCTTT. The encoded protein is CATSRSGGTEAFF.

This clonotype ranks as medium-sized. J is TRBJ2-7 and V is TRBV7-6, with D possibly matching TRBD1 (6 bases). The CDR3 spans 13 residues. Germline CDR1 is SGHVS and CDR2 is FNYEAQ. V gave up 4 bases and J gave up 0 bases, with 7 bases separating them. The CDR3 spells CASSWGPSYEQYF. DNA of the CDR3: TGTGCCAGCAGCTGGGGGCCCTCCTACGAGCAGTACTTC.

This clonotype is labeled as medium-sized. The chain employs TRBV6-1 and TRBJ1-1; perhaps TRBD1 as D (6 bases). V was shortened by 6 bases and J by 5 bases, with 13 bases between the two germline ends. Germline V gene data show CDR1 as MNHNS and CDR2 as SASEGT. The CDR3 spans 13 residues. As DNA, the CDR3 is TGTGCCAGCAGGGAACAGGGCGCTACTGAAGCTTTCTTT. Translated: CASREQGATEAFF.

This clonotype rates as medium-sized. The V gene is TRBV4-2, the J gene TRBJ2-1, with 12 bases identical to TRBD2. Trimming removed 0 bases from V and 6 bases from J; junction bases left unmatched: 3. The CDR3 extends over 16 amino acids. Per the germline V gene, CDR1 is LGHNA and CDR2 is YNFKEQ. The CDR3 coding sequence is TGTGCCAGCAGCCAAGAAGCGACTAGCGGGGGCAATGAGCAGTTCTTC. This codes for CASSQEATSGGNEQFF.

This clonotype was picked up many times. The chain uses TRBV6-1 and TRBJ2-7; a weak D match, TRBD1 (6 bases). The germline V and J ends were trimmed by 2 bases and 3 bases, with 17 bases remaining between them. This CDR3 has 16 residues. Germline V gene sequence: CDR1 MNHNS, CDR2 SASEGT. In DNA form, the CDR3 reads TGTGCCAGCAGTGAACTCCCAGGGGTAGGTCTCTACGAGCAGTACTTC. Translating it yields CASSELPGVGLYEQYF.

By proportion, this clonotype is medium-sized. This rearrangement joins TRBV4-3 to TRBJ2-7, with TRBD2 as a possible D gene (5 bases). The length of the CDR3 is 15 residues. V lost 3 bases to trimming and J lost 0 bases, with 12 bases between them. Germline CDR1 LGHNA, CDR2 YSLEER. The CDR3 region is CASSQLATSSYEQYF. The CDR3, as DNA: TGCGCCAGCAGCCAGCTAGCTACGAGCTCCTACGAGCAGTACTTC.

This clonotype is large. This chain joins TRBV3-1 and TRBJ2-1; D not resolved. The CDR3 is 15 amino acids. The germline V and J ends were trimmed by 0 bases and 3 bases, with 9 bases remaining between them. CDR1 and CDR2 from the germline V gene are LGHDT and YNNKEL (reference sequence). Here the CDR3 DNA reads TGTGCCAGCAGCCAAGATTCCCCAGTCTACAATGAGCAGTTCTTC. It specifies CASSQDSPVYNEQFF.

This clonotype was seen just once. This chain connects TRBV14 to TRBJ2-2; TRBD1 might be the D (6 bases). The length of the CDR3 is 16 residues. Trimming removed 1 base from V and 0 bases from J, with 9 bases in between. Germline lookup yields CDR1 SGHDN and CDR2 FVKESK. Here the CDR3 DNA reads TGTGCCAGCAGCCAAGTAAACAGGGCGAACACCGGGGAGCTGTTTTTT. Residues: CASSQVNRANTGELFF.

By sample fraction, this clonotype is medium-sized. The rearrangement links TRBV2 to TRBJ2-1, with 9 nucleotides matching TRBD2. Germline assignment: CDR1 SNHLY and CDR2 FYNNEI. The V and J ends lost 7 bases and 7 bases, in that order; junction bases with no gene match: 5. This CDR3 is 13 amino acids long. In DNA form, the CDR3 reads TGTGCCAGCAACCGCGGGGGGGCAAATGAGCAGTTCTTC. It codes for CASNRGGANEQFF.

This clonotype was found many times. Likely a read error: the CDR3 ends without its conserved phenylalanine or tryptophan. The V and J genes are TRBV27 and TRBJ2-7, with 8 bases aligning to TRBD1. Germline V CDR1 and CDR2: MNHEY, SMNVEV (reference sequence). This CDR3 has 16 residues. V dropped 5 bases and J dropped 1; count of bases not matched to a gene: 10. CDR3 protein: CASSPAPTGASYEQYS. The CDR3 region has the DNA TGTGCCAGCAGTCCGGCCCCGACAGGGGCATCCTACGAGCAGTACTCC.

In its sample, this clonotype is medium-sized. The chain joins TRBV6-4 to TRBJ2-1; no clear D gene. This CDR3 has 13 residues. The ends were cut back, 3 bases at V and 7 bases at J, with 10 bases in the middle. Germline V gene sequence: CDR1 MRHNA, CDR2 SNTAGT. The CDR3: CASSDYVANEQFF. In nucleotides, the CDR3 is TGTGCCAGCAGTGATTACGTAGCTAATGAGCAGTTCTTC.